This entry is about one T cell receptor (beta chain). The target of this receptor is not known. The junction differs from germline at one of its ends, possibly a read error. Sequences SGHRS (CDR1) and YFSETQ (CDR2) are obtained from the germline V gene. From cysteine to phenylalanine, the CDR3 is 15 amino acids long. This entry keeps only the CDR3 DNA: 45 bases, framed from base 1. The entry originates in a study of cytomegalovirus exposure and HLA in healthy donors listed by TCRdb under 2017. About the investigation overall: An earlier analysis of 587 of the donors reported 276 Gb of sequence data and 100 million to 120 million unique TCR beta sequences obtained from some 200 million T cells. An early release that covered some 640 HLA-typed donors contained approximately 300 gigabases of sequencing data and about 93 million unique TCR sequences. In the later analysis, no new phenotypic data were used to find candidate immune exposures; instead, reliance was placed on TCR beta sequences and their occurrence across donors. A later analysis re-examined previously published TCR beta repertoires from over 500 donors and added high-resolution HLA genotyping to investigate patterns of TCR occurrence. To predict cytomegalovirus infection status, the study combined high-throughput TCR immunosequencing, statistical association of individual TCRs with disease status, and machine learning. On average, about 200,000 unique TCR beta nucleotide sequences were sequenced per donor among roughly 430 genotyped donors of the cohort, with around 19% of those sequences being non-productive. In a later genetic analysis, genome-wide SNP genotypes for 398 of the 666 donors were used, and that subset was treated as a discovery cohort. Class I and class II HLA loci were covered by the typing at four-digit resolution. Alongside the repertoire data, information on donor age, sex, ethnicity and CMV serostatus was compiled. All discovery cohort repertoires had been generated on a single sequencing platform. A separate validation cohort of roughly 110 different subjects was used in addition to the 666-subject first cohort. An earlier analysis of some 600 of the donors applied high-throughput TCR beta sequencing to assess whether each TCR beta V gene segment acted as functional or pseudogenic. Of the 398 genotyped donors, around 81% fell in the genetic ancestry cluster associated with self-reported Caucasian donors. About five DR-DQ haplotypes were handled as single units for association and clustering, since linkage in the cohort was strong. The aim of the study was to test whether cataloging public T cell receptors could identify signatures of past pathogen exposure. Typing coverage differed by locus: A, B, C, DRB1 and DQB1 were typed in about 620-630 donors, DQA1 in 522, DPA1 in some 570, and DPB1 in 400 to 480. The T cell repertoires of roughly 660 subjects were profiled by immunosequencing and related to cytomegalovirus serostatus.

In total, more than 500 healthy bone marrow donors made up the cohort. At the time of sampling, all cohort members were nominally healthy, though unrecorded immune exposures were likely present. The donor was CMV seronegative and belonged to the group of under 400 seronegative cohort members. A peripheral blood sample was provided by each donor, and peripheral blood mononuclear cells were used for TCR beta sequencing. The Qiagen DNeasy Blood Extraction Kit was used to extract genomic DNA from the blood cell samples. The library was generated by the immunoSEQ multiplex PCR assay. For the multiplex PCR, a mixture combining 60 forward primers for TCR Vbeta segments and 13 reverse primers for TCR Jbeta segments was used. A multiplex PCR assay on genomic DNA amplified the CDR3 region of rearranged TCR beta genes. The amplified TCR beta libraries were sequenced on the Illumina HiSeq System as 87-base-pair reads. In the source study's methods: A later analysis tallied roughly 78 million unique TCR beta chains across the 666 repertoires, and approximately 11 million of those chains were shared by two or more donors. Raw reads were error-corrected and collapsed into unique sequences with a nearest-neighbor algorithm that merged closely related sequences to remove PCR and sequencing errors. CDR3 sequences were aligned to IMGT reference sequences to assign V, D and J gene segments. Each retained sequence needed at least a six-nucleotide match to both a V gene segment and a J gene segment. A rearrangement was called productive if the CDR3 had no stop codons and remained in frame with V and J, and every other rearrangement was called non-productive. CDR3 was defined according to IMGT convention as the region running from the second conserved V-encoded cysteine to the conserved J-encoded phenylalanine. The earlier analysis of 500 to 650 of the donors excluded any sequence lacking an unambiguous match to a single V gene segment. In an earlier analysis of a few hundred of the donors, a V segment was called functional when productive rearrangements were above 56.7%, and segregating when the standard deviation between donors exceeded 5%. To diagnose cytomegalovirus status from the catalog of TCR beta chain sequences, a statistical classification framework was built. V and J gene assignment, in a later analysis, came from comparing TCR nucleotide sequences with IMGT/GENE-DB human TR gene sequences. Using the TCRdist pipeline, a later analysis assigned CDR3 sequences along with most-parsimonious VDJ recombination scenarios. In a later analysis, each TCR beta chain was defined by its CDR3 amino acid sequence together with its V-gene family, and reads lacking a unique V-gene family were excluded. In a later analysis, 500 to 650 highly shared, low-generation-probability nucleotide sequences were removed to address suspected cross-contamination and a sequencing artifact. In a later analysis, a clonal expansion index for each public chain was calculated from normalized within-repertoire ranks of inferred template counts. In a later analysis, generation probabilities were computed using a VDJ recombination model fitted to out-of-frame rearrangements, and the results were checked against IGoR. Hypergeometric tests were used in a later analysis to score TCR-TCR, TCR-HLA and TCR-CMV co-occurrence, with a repertoire-size bias correction applied to the TCR pairs. A later analysis estimated false discovery rates by permuting HLA or CMV assignments 20 times. In a later analysis, co-occurring TCRs were grouped with DBSCAN, and TCRdist sequence similarity was added when clustering was performed within HLA-allele-positive subsets. Repertoires with fewer than 30,000 or more than 120,000 public chains were left out of co-occurrence clustering, as were about 5 repertoires with anomalous nucleotide sharing. Sourced from immuneACCESS, this table was stored by TCRdb with only in-frame sequences that have V and J called. A share of the clones is absent; for the studies checked, an unresolved V gene accounts for under half, and the remainder has no known explanation. V, J and clone size reflect that table, while D and trimming were determined from the DNA. This sample gives around 180,000 clones in total; approximately 80% of them show up just once. Of the sample, 2.4% is held by the ten largest clones.

Study-wide conclusions, independent of this receptor: Most CMV-associated TCR beta chains appeared to be HLA-restricted in a later analysis, and the HLA associations seemed to be driven largely by CMV exposure. A further reported finding was that TCR beta sequences accurately predicted the HLA-A and HLA-B alleles for most subjects in the first cohort. The study listed 150 to 200 TCR beta chains as associated with cytomegalovirus. According to the authors, the approach could potentially be generalized to other disease states and immunological phenotypes. HLA typing was unavailable for some donors at each locus, so association tests used only the typed subset. In an earlier analysis of about 600 of the donors, most TCR beta V segments appeared in productive rearrangements about 90% or about 30% of the time, broadly matching IMGT annotations. According to a later genetic analysis, donors in an Asian-associated ancestry cluster had fewer N-insertions in productive TCRs than the approximately 700-donor mean. At a false discovery rate of 0.05, a later analysis linked 16,951 TCR beta sequences to specific HLA alleles. Assigning TCR associations to individual alleles was difficult when HLA alleles, especially DR and DQ, strongly co-occurred. For the cohort, immune exposure information was limited to CMV serostatus. The sequencing pipeline was judged likely to have produced a cluster of highly shared sequence variants as a technical artifact. Linkage disequilibrium might explain the correlated functional status among segregating V segments, but an unknown experimental factor could not be ruled out. An association between a missense DCLRE1C variant and V-gene and J-gene trimming of TCR beta chains was found in a later genetic analysis and replicated in an independent cohort. This cohort had only TCR beta chains sequenced, and the lack of alpha or paired-chain data limited which features could be detected. A later analysis found that HLA-associated TCR beta chains were more clonally expanded and had lower generation probabilities than equally common non-associated chains. In a later analysis, TCR association rates were found to vary across HLA loci, with the most associated TCRs seen for DRB1 alleles and the fewest for HLA-C alleles. In vitro tests confirmed that a few of the cytomegalovirus-associated TCR beta chains recognize cytomegalovirus antigens. Because counts were too low, about 17 rarely observed V segments, including chromosome 9 orphons, were excluded from the earlier analysis of around 640 of the donors. Several of the top co-occurrence clusters appeared to be linked to parvovirus B19, influenza, CMV and Epstein-Barr virus, according to a later analysis. Roughly uniform sequencing depth across donors was assumed in presence/absence analyses, although this assumption may not hold. Some IMGT-functional V segments, including TRBV6-2 and TRBV6-3, could not be told apart with the 87-base-pair reads, so those segments were excluded. While some public TCRs were present in many individuals, most TCR sequences turned up only very rarely across donors. In both the original and validation cohorts, the classifier was reported to diagnose cytomegalovirus status with high specificity and sensitivity.

The chain was built from TRBV5-1 and TRBJ2-6, with the D gene uncertain. Sequencing input: PBMCs. The origin of this receptor is a male donor in good health and CMV-seronegative. In nucleotide form, the sequence is TGCGTCAGCAGCATCCTATCTCCTGGGGCCAACGTCCTGACTTTC. Translated, it reads CVSSILSPGANVLTF.